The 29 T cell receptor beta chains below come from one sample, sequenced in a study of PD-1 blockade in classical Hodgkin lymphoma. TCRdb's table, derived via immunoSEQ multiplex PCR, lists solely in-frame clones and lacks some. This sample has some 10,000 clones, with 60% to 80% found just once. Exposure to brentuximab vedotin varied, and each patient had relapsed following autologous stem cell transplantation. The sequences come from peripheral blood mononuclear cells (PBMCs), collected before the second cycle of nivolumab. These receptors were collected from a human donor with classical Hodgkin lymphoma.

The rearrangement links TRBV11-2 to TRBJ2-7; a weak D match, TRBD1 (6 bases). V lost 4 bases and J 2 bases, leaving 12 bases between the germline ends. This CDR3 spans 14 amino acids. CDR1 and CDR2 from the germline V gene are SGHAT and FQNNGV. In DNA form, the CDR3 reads TGTGCCAGCAGCTCCGACAGGCGCACCTACGAGCAGTACTTC. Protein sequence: CASSSDRRTYEQYF.

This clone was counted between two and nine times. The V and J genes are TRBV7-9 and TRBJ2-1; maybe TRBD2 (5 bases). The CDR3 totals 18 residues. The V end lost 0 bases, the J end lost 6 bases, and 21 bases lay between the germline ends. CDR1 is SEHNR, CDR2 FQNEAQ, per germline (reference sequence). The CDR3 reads CASSLARVGVTLGNEQFF. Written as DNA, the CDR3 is TGTGCCAGCAGCTTAGCGAGGGTGGGAGTAACTCTTGGCAATGAGCAGTTCTTC.

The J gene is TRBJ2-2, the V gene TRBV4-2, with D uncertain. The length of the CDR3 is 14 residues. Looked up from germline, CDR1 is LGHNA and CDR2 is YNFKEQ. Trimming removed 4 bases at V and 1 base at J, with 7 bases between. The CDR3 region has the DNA TGTGCCAGCAGCCCAGGAGAGAACACCGGGGAGCTGTTTTTT. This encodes CASSPGENTGELFF.

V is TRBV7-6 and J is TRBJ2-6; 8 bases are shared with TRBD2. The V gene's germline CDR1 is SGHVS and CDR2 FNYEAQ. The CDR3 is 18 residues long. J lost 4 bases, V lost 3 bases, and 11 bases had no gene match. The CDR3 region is CASSFQGLAFSGANVLTF. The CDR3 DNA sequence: TGTGCCAGCAGCTTCCAAGGACTAGCTTTTTCCGGGGCCAACGTCCTGACTTTC.

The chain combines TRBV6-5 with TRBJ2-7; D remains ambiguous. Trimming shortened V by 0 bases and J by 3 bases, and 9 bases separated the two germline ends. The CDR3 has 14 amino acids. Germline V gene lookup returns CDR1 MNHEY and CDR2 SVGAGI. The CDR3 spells CASSYSRSHYEQYF. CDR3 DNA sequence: TGTGCCAGCAGTTACTCGCGGTCCCACTACGAGCAGTACTTC.

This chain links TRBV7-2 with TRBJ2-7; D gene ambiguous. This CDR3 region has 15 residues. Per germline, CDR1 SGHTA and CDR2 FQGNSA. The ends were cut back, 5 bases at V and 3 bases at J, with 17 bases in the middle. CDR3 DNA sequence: TGTGCCAGCAGCCGCTTGGCTACCAGTCGCTACGAGCAGTACTTC. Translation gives CASSRLATSRYEQYF.

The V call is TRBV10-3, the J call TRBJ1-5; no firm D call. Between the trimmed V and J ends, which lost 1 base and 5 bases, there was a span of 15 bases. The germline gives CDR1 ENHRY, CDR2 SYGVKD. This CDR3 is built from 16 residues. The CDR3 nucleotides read TGTGCCATCAGTGAGTTCGAGGGTTTCCGCCATCAGCCCCAGCATTTT. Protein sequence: CAISEFEGFRHQPQHF.

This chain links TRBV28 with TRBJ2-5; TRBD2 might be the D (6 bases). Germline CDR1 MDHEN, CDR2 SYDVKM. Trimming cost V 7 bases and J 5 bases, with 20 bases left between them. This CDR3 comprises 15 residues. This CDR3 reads CASTVGRDFGETQYF. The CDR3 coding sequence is TGTGCCAGCACTGTGGGGCGGGATTTTGGGGAGACCCAGTACTTC.

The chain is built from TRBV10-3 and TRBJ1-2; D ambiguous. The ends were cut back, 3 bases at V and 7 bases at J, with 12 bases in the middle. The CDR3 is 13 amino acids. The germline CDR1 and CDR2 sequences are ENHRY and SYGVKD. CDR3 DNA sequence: TGTGCCATCAGTGACTGGCGGATATTTGGCTACACCTTC. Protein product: CAISDWRIFGYTF.

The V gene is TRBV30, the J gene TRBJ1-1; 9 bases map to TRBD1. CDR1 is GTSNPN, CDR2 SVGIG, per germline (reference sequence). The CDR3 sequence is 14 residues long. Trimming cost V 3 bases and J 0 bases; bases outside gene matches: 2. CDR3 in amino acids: CAWSGQGMNTEAFF. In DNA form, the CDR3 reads TGTGCCTGGAGCGGACAGGGGATGAACACTGAAGCTTTCTTT.

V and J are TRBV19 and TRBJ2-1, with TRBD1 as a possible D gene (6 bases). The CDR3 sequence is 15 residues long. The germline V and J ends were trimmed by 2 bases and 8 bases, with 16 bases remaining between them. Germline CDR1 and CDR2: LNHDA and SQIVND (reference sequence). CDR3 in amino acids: CASSISGQTVDEQFF. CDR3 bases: TGTGCCAGTAGTATATCCGGACAGACAGTAGATGAGCAGTTCTTC.

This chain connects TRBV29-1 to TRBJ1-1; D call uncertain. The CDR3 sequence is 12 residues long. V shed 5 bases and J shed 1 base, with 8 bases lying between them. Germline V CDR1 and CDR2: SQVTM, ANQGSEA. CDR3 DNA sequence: TGCAGCGTTTTTTGGGGGAACACTGAAGCTTTCTTT. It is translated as CSVFWGNTEAFF.

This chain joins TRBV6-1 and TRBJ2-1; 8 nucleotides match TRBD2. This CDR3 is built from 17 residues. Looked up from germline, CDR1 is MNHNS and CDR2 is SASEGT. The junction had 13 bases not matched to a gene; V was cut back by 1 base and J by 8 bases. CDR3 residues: CASSEDGGAGATDEQFF. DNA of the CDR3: TGTGCCAGCAGTGAAGACGGGGGGGCAGGGGCGACGGATGAGCAGTTCTTC.

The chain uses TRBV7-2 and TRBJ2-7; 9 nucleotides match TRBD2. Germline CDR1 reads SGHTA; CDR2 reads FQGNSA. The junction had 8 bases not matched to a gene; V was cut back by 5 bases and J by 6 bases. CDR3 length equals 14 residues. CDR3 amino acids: CASSPPGLAIEQYF. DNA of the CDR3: TGTGCCAGCAGCCCCCCGGGACTAGCCATCGAGCAGTACTTC. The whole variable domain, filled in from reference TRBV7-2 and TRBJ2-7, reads GAGVSQSPSNKVTEKGKDVELRCDPISGHTALYWYRQSLGQGLEFLIYFQGNSAPDKSGLPSDRFSAERTGGSVSTLTIQRTQQEDSAVYLCASSPPGLAIEQYFGPGTRLTVT.

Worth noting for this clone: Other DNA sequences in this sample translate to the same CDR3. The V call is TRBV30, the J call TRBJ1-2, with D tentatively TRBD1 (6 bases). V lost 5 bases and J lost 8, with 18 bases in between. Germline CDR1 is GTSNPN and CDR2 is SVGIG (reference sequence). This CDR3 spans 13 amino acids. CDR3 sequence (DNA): TGTGCCTGGTCTGGGACATTTTGGTTCGGCTACACCTTC. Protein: CAWSGTFWFGYTF.

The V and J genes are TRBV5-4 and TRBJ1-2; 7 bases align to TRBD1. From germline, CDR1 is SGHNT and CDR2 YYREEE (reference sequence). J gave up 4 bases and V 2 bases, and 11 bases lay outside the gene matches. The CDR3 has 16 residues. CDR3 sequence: CASSLLTGEGSYGYTF. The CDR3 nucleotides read TGTGCCAGCAGCTTATTAACAGGGGAAGGTAGCTATGGCTACACCTTC.

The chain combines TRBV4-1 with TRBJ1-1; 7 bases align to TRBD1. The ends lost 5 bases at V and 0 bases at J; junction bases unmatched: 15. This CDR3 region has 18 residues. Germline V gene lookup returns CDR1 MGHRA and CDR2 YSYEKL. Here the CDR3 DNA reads TGCGCCAGCAGCACTCAGATAAAACAGGGGACTTTGAACACTGAAGCTTTCTTT. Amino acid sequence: CASSTQIKQGTLNTEAFF.

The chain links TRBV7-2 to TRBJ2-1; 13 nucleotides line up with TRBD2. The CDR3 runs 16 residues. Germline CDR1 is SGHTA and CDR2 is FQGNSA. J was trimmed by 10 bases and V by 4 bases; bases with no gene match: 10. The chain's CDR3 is CASSSEGLAGDWEQFF. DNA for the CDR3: TGTGCCAGCAGCTCCGAAGGACTAGCGGGAGATTGGGAGCAGTTCTTC.

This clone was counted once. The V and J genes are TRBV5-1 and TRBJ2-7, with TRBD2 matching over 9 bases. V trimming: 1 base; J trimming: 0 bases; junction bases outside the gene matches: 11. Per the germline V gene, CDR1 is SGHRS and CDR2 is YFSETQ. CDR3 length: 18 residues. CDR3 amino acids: CASSLIPAGGPSSYEQYF. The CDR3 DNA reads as TGCGCCAGCAGCTTGATCCCAGCGGGAGGCCCAAGCTCCTACGAGCAGTACTTC.

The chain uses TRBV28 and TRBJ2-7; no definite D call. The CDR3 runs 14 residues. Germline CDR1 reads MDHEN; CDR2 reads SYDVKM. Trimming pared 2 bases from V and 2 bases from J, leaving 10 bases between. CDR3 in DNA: TGTGCCAGCAGTTTAGGGTTTGGGGCCTACGAGCAGTACTTC. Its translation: CASSLGFGAYEQYF. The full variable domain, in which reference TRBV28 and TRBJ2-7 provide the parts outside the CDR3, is DVKVTQSSRYLVKRTGEKVFLECVQDMDHENMFWYRQDPGLGLRLIYFSYDVKMKEKGDIPEGYSVSREKKERFSLILESASTNQTSMYLCASSLGFGAYEQYFGPGTRLTVT.

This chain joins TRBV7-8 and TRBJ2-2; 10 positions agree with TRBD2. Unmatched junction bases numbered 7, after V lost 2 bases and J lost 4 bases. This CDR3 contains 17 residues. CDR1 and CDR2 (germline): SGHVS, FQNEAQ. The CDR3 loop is CASSLWPSGRSTGELFF. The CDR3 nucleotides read TGTGCCAGCAGCTTATGGCCTAGCGGGAGAAGCACCGGGGAGCTGTTTTTT.

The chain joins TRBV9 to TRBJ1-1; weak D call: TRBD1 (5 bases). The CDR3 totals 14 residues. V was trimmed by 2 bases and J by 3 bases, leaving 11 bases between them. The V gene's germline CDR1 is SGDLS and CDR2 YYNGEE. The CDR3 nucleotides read TGTGCCAGCAGCGTCGGGGGTAGTGACACTGAAGCTTTCTTT. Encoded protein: CASSVGGSDTEAFF.

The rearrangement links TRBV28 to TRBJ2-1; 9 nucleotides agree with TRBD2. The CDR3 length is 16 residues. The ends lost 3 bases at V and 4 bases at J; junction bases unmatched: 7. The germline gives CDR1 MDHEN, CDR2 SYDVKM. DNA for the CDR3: TGTGCCAGCAGTTTCCCGCGGACTAGCGTTTACAATGAGCAGTTCTTC. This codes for CASSFPRTSVYNEQFF.

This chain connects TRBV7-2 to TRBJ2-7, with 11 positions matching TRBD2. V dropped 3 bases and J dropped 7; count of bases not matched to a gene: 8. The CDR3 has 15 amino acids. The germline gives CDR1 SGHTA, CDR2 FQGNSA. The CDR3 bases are TGTGCCAGCAGCTTTACACTAGCGGGAGAGCCGGAGCAGTACTTC. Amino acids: CASSFTLAGEPEQYF. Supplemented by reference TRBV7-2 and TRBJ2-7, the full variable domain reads GAGVSQSPSNKVTEKGKDVELRCDPISGHTALYWYRQSLGQGLEFLIYFQGNSAPDKSGLPSDRFSAERTGGSVSTLTIQRTQQEDSAVYLCASSFTLAGEPEQYFGPGTRLTVT.

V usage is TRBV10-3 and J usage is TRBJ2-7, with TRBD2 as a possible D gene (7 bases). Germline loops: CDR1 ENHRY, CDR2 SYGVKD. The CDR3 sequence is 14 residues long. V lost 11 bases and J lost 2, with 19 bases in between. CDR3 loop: CASGGGGTTYEQYF. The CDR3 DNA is TGTGCCTCGGGCGGGGGCGGCACTACCTACGAGCAGTACTTC.

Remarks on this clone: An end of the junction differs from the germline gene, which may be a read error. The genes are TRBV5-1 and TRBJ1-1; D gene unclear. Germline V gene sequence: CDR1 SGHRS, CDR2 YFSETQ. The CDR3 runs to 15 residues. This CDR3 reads CASSSERAANAEAFF. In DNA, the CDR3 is TGCGCCAGCAGCTCGGAAAGGGCAGCGAACGCTGAAGCTTTCTTT.

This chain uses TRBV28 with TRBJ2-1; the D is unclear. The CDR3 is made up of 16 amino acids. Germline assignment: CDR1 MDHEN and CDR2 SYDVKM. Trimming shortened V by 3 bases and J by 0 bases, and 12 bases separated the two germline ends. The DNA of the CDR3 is TGTGCCAGCAGTTTTCTGGGCGGAAGCTCCTACAATGAGCAGTTCTTC. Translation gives CASSFLGGSSYNEQFF. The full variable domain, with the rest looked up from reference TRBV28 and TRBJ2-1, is DVKVTQSSRYLVKRTGEKVFLECVQDMDHENMFWYRQDPGLGLRLIYFSYDVKMKEKGDIPEGYSVSREKKERFSLILESASTNQTSMYLCASSFLGGSSYNEQFFGPGTRLTVL.

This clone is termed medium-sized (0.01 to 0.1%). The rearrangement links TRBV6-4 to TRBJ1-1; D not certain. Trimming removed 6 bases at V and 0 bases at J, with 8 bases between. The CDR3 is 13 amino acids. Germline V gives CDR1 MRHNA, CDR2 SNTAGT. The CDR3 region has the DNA TGTGCCAGCAGCGTCGAGGTGAACACTGAAGCTTTCTTT. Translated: CASSVEVNTEAFF.

The CDR3 protein is CASSDGAQPQHF. The CDR3 DNA is TGTGCCAGCAGCGACGGGGCTCAGCCCCAGCATTTT. The chain is built from TRBV5-8 and TRBJ1-5; TRBD1 might be the D (5 bases). Trimming pared 4 bases from V and 6 bases from J, leaving 8 bases between. Germline values: CDR1 SGHTS, CDR2 YDEGEE. The CDR3 consists of 12 residues.